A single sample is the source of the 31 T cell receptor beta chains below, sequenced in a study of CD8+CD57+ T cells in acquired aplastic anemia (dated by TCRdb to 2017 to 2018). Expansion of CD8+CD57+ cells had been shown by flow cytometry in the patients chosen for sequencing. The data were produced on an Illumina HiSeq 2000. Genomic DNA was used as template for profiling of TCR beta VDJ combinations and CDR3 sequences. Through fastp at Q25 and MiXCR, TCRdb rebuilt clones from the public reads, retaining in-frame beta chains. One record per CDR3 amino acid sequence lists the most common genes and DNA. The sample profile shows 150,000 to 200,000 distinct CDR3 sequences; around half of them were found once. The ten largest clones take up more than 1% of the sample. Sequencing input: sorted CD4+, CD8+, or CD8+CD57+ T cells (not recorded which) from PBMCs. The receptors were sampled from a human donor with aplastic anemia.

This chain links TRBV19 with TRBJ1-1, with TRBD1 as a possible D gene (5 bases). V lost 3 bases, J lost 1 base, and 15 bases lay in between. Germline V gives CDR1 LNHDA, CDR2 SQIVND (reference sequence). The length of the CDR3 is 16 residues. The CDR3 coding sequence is TGTGCCAGTAGTATGTCTCCCGGTGGGGGGAACACTGAAGCTTTCTTT. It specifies CASSMSPGGGNTEAFF.

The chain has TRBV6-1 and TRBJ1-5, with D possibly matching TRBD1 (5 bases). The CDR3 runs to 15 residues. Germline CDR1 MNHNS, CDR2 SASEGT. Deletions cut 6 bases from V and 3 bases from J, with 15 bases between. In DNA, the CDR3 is TGTGCCAGCAGCACCTCCGGGACCCCCAATCAGCCCCAGCATTTT. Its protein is CASSTSGTPNQPQHF.

CDR3 bases: TGTGCCAGTAGTATCCGAGACACCGGGGAGCTGTTTTTT. It codes for CASSIRDTGELFF. The chain has TRBV19 and TRBJ2-2; D gene unclear. Germline CDR1 LNHDA, CDR2 SQIVND (reference sequence). The length of the CDR3 is 13 residues. V lost 3 bases, J lost 3 bases, and 5 bases lay in between.

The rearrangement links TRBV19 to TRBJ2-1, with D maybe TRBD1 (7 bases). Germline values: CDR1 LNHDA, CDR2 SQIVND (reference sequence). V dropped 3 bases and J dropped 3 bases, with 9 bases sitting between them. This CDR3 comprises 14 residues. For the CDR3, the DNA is TGTGCCAGTAGTATGCGGGACAGCTACAATGAGCAGTTCTTC. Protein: CASSMRDSYNEQFF.

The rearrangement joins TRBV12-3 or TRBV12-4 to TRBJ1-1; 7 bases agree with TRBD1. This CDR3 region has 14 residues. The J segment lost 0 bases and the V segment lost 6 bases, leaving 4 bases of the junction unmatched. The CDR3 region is CASSRQGLNTEAFF. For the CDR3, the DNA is TGTGCCAGCAGCCGACAGGGTCTGAACACTGAAGCTTTCTTT.

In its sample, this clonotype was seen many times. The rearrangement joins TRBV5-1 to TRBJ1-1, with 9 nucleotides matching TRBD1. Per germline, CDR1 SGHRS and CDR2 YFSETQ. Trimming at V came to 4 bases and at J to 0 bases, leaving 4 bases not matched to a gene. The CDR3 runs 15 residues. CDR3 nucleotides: TGCGCCAGCAGCGCTGGACAGGGGTTGAACACTGAAGCTTTCTTT. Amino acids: CASSAGQGLNTEAFF.

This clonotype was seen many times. The CDR3 loop is CASSPQGDTEAFF. The CDR3 DNA follows: TGTGCCAGTAGTCCACAGGGGGACACTGAAGCTTTCTTT. The chain recombines TRBV19 with TRBJ1-1; 8 positions match TRBD1. Germline V CDR1 and CDR2: LNHDA, SQIVND (reference sequence). This CDR3 comprises 13 residues. The ends lost 5 bases at V and 3 bases at J; junction bases unmatched: 2.

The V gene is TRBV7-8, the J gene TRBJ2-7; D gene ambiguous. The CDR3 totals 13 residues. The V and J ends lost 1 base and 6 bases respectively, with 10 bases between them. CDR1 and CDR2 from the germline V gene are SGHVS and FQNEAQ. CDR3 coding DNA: TGTGCCAGCAGCTTAGTTCTGTTGGGCGAGCAGTACTTC. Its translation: CASSLVLLGEQYF.

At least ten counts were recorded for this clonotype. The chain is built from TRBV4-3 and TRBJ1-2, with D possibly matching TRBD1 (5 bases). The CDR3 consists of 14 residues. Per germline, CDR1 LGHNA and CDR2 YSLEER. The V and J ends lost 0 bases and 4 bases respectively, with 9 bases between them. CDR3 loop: CASSQDLQGYGYTF. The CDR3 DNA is TGCGCCAGCAGCCAAGATCTGCAGGGCTATGGCTACACCTTC.

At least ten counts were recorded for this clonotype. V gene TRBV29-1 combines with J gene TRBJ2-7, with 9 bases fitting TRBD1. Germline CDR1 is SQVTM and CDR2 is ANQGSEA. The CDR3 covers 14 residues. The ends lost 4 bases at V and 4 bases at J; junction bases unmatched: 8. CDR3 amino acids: CSVGGTGTIYEQYF. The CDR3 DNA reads TGCAGCGTTGGAGGGACAGGGACGATATACGAGCAGTACTTC.

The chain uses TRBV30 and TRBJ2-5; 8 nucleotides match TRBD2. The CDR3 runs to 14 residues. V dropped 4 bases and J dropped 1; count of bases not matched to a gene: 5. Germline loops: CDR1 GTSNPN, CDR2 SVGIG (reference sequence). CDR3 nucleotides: TGTGCCTGGACACGCGGGGGGCCCCAAGAGACCCAGTACTTC. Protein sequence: CAWTRGGPQETQYF.

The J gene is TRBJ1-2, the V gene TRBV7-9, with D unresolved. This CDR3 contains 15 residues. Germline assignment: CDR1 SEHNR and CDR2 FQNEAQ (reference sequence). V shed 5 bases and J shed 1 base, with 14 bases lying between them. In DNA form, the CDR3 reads TGTGCCAGCAGCCCGCAGGCGAACTATAACTATGGCTACACCTTC. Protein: CASSPQANYNYGYTF.

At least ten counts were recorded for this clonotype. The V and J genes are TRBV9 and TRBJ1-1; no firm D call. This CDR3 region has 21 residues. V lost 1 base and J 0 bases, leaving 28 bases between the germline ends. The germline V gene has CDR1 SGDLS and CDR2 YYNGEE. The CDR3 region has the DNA TGTGCCAGCAGCGTAACTGCGTTGGTGGGAAAGGCCCCTAACATGAACACTGAAGCTTTCTTT. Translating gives CASSVTALVGKAPNMNTEAFF.

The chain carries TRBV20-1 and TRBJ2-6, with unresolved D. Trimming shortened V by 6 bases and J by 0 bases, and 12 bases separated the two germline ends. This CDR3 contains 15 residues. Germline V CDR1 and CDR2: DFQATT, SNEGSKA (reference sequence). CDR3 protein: CSAPRGISGANVLTF. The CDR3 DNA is TGCAGTGCGCCCCGTGGTATCTCTGGGGCCAACGTCCTGACTTTC.

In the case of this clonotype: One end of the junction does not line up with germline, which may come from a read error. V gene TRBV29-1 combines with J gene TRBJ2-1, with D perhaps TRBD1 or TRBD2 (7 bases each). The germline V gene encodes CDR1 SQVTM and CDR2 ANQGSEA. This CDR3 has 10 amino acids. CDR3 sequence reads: CSVEGWEGAF. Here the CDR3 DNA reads TGCAGCGTTGAAGGGTGGGAGGGGGCTTTC.

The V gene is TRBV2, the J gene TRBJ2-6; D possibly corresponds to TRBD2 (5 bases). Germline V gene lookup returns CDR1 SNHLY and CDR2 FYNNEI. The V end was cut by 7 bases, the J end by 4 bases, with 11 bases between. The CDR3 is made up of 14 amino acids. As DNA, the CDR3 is TGTGCCAGCAAGGAGGAGAGGGGGGCCAACGTCCTGACTTTC. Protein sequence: CASKEERGANVLTF.

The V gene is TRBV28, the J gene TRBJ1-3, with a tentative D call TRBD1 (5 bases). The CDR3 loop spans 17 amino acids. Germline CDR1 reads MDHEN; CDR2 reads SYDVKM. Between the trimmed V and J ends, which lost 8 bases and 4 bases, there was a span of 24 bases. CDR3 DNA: TGTGCCAGCCTCTCTCTTGGTCGGGGGGGTTTAGGAAACACCATATATTTT. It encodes CASLSLGRGGLGNTIYF.

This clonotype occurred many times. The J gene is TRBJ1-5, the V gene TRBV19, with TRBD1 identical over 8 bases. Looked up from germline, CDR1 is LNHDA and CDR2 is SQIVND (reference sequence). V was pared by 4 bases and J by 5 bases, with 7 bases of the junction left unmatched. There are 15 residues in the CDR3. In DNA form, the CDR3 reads TGTGCCAGTAGTACCCAGGGGGCAGGGTATCAGCCCCAGCATTTT. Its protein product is CASSTQGAGYQPQHF.

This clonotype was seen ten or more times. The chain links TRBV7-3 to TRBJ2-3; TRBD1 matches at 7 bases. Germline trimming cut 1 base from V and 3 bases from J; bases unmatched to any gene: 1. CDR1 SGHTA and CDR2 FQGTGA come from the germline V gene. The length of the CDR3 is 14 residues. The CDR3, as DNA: TGTGCCAGCAGCTTAAGCAGGGGGACAGATACGCAGTATTTT. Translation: CASSLSRGTDTQYF.

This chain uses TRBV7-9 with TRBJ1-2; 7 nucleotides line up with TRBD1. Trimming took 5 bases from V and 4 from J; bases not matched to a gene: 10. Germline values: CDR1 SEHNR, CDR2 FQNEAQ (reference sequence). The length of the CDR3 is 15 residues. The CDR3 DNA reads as TGTGCCAGCAGCCTCGACAGGGCGGAGTCCTATGGCTACACCTTC. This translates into CASSLDRAESYGYTF.

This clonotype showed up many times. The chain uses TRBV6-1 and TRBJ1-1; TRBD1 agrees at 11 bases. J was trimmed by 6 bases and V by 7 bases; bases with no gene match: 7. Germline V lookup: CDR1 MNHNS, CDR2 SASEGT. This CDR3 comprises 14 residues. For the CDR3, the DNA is TGTGCCAGCATAACCGGGACAGGGGGACCTGAAGCTTTCTTT. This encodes CASITGTGGPEAFF.

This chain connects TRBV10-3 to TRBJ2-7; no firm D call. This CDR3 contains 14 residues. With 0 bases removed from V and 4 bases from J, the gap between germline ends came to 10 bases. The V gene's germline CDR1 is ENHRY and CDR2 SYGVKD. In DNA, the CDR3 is TGTGCCATCAGTGAGTCTTTTGGTGTGTACGAGCAGTACTTC. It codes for CAISESFGVYEQYF.

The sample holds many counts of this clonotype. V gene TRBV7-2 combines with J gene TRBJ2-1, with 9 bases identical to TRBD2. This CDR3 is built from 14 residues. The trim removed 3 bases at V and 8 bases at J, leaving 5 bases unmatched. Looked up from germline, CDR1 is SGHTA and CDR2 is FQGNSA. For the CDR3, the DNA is TGTGCCAGCAGCTTGGGACTAGCTATGTATGAGCAGTTCTTC. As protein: CASSLGLAMYEQFF.

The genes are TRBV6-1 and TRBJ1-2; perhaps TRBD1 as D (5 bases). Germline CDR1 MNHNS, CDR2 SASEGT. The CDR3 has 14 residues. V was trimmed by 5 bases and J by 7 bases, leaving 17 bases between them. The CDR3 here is CASSRGGGAGGYTF. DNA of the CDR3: TGTGCCAGCAGTAGGGGTGGAGGGGCGGGTGGCTACACCTTC.

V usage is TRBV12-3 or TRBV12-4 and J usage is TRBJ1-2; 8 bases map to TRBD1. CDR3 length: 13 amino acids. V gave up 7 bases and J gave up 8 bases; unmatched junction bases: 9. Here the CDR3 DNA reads TGTGCCAGCAACCCAGGGGGCGCGGTGGGCTACACCTTC. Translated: CASNPGGAVGYTF.

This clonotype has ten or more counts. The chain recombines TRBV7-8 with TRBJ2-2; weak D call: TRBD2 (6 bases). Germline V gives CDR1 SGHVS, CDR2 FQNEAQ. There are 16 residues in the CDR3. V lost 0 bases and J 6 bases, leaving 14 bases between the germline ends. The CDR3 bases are TGTGCCAGCAGCTTAGCGCGGGTGGGCGGGGCCGGGGAGCTGTTTTTT. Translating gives CASSLARVGGAGELFF. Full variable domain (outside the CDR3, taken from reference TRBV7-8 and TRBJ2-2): GAGVSQSPRYKVAKRGQDVALRCDPISGHVSLFWYQQALGQGPEFLTYFQNEAQLDKSGLPSDRFFAERPEGSVSTLKIQRTQQEDSAVYLCASSLARVGGAGELFFGEGSRLTVL.

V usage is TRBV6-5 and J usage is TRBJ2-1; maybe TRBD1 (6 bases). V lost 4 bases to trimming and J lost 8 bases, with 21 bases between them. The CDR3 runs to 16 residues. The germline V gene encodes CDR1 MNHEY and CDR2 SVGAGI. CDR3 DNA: TGTGCCAGCAGTTCCCCTCCGGGGCCCTCAGGGGATGAGCAGTTCTTC. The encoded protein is CASSSPPGPSGDEQFF.

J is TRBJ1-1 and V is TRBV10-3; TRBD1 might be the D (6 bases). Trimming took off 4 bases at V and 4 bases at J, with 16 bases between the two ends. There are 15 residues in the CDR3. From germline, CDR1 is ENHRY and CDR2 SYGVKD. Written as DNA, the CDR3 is TGTGCCATCAGTGGGACAGTAGACGTGAGCACTGAAGCTTTCTTT. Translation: CAISGTVDVSTEAFF.

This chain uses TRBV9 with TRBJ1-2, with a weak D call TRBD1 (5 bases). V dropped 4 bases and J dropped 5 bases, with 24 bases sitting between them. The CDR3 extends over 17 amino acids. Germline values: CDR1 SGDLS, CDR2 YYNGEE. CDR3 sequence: CASSPRDGRGLVYGYTF. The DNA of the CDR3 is TGTGCCAGCAGCCCTCGGGACGGACGAGGATTGGTATATGGCTACACCTTC. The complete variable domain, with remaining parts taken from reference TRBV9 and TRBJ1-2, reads DSGVTQTPKHLITATGQRVTLRCSPRSGDLSVYWYQQSLDQGLQFLIQYYNGEERAKGNILERFSAQQFPDLHSELNLSSLELGDSALYFCASSPRDGRGLVYGYTFGSGTRLTVV.

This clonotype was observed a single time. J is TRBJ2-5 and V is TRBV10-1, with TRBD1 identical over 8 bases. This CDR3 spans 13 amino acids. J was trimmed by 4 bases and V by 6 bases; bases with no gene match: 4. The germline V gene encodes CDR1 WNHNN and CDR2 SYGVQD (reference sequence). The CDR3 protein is CASRQGVGETQYF. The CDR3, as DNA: TGCGCCAGCAGACAGGGGGTAGGAGAGACCCAGTACTTC.

The CDR3 DNA follows: TGCAGTGCGAACAGGGGTTATTGCGGCTACACCTTC. This encodes CSANRGYCGYTF. V usage is TRBV20-1 and J usage is TRBJ1-2; 7 nucleotides align to TRBD1. Germline V gene data show CDR1 as DFQATT and CDR2 as SNEGSKA (reference sequence). V was clipped by 6 bases and J by 8 bases; unmatched bases: 9. CDR3 length: 12 residues.